These 18 T cell receptor beta chains were all obtained from the same sample, sequenced in a study of cytomegalovirus exposure and HLA in healthy donors. The PCR was carried out with 60 Vbeta primers and 13 Jbeta primers. The method was immunoSEQ multiplex PCR; TCRdb's version includes in-frame clones alone and lacks a portion of them. The table has around 150,000 clones, less than 80% seen once. The sample taken for sequencing was PBMCs. The source of these receptors is a man between 40 and 49 years old in good health and CMV-seronegative.

This clone was seen a few times. The V and J genes are TRBV19 and TRBJ2-1; possible D gene TRBD2, 5 bases. V shed 4 bases and J shed 7 bases, with 20 bases lying between them. Germline V CDR1 and CDR2: LNHDA, SQIVND (reference sequence). The CDR3 runs to 16 residues. For the CDR3, the DNA is TGTGCCAGTAGTAAACAAAAAAACAGCCGGGGTAATGAGCAGTTCTTC. Translation gives CASSKQKNSRGNEQFF.

J is TRBJ2-6 and V is TRBV6-6; possible D gene TRBD2, 5 bases. This CDR3 has 16 amino acids. V was trimmed by 2 bases and J by 2 bases, leaving 10 bases between them. Germline CDR1 is MNHNY and CDR2 is SVGAGI (reference sequence). The CDR3 spells CASSYTTGAGANVLTF. The CDR3 bases are TGTGCCAGCAGTTACACGACCGGGGCTGGGGCCAACGTCCTGACTTTC.

The CDR3 region has the DNA TGCGCCAGCAGCCCGGCTGGGGACAGAAATCAGCCCCAGCATTTT. Encoded protein: CASSPAGDRNQPQHF. The chain links TRBV5-1 to TRBJ1-5, with 7 nucleotides matching TRBD1. Germline CDR1 SGHRS, CDR2 YFSETQ. The junction had 8 bases not matched to a gene; V was cut back by 4 bases and J by 4 bases. The CDR3 is 15 amino acids.

CDR3: CASSEETEAFF. In DNA, the CDR3 is TGTGCCAGCAGTGAAGAGACTGAAGCTTTCTTT. This chain uses TRBV6-5 with TRBJ1-1; the D is unclear. The CDR3 covers 11 residues. Germline V gives CDR1 MNHEY, CDR2 SVGAGI. V was pared by 5 bases and J by 5 bases, with 6 bases between.

The chain employs TRBV6-1 and TRBJ2-7; 7 nucleotides match TRBD1. CDR3 length: 15 residues. CDR1 MNHNS and CDR2 SASEGT come from the germline V gene. V trimming: 8 bases; J trimming: 4 bases; junction bases outside the gene matches: 14. CDR3 bases: TGTGCCAGCGGCTTAAGGGGGCAAGGGGGATACGAGCAGTACTTC. The encoded protein is CASGLRGQGGYEQYF.

J is TRBJ1-1 and V is TRBV6-1, with 7 nucleotides matching TRBD1. This CDR3 is 14 amino acids long. V lost 8 bases and J lost 5; bases outside the gene matches: 11. The germline V gene encodes CDR1 MNHNS and CDR2 SASEGT. As DNA, the CDR3 is TGTGCCAGCGCCCTTACGACAGGGTCTACTGAAGCTTTCTTT. As protein: CASALTTGSTEAFF.

This chain links TRBV7-2 with TRBJ2-3; the match to TRBD2 covers 11 bases. The CDR3 totals 15 residues. CDR1 is SGHTA, CDR2 FQGNSA, per germline. Trimming cost V 7 bases and J 2 bases; bases outside gene matches: 5. The CDR3 is CASNQGLAVTDTQYF. CDR3 DNA sequence: TGTGCCAGCAACCAGGGACTAGCGGTCACAGATACGCAGTATTTT.

The rearrangement joins TRBV5-4 to TRBJ1-2, with D uncertain. Trimming removed 1 base at V and 5 bases at J, with 9 bases between. Germline assignment: CDR1 SGHNT and CDR2 YYREEE (reference sequence). The CDR3 spans 13 residues. Here the CDR3 reads CASSLLPGYGYTF. CDR3 in DNA: TGTGCCAGCAGCTTGCTCCCGGGGTATGGCTACACCTTC.

The chain is built from TRBV27 and TRBJ1-1; weak D call: TRBD1 (5 bases). The CDR3 loop spans 15 amino acids. Germline assignment: CDR1 MNHEY and CDR2 SMNVEV (reference sequence). V shed 2 bases and J shed 4 bases, with 14 bases lying between them. The CDR3 loop reads CASSLQHAGGTEAFF. CDR3 coding DNA: TGTGCCAGCAGTTTACAACACGCGGGGGGCACTGAAGCTTTCTTT.

J is TRBJ2-7 and V is TRBV2, with TRBD2 identical over 9 bases. This CDR3 is built from 14 residues. V lost 7 bases to trimming and J lost 2 bases; unmatched junction nucleotides: 6. Germline V gene data show CDR1 as SNHLY and CDR2 as FYNNEI. In DNA, the CDR3 is TGTGCCAGCACCCCGGGGACTAGCACCTACGAGCAGTACTTC. Translated: CASTPGTSTYEQYF.

The chain combines TRBV18 with TRBJ1-4; TRBD1 matches at 7 bases. J was trimmed by 8 bases and V by 4 bases; bases with no gene match: 10. The germline V gene has CDR1 KGHSH and CDR2 LQKENI. The CDR3 runs to 15 residues. The CDR3 spells CASSLLGQAEEKLFF. CDR3 DNA: TGTGCCAGCTCACTACTCGGACAGGCTGAGGAAAAACTGTTTTTT. Filled out from reference TRBV18 and TRBJ1-4, the complete variable domain reads NAGVMQNPRHLVRRRGQEARLRCSPMKGHSHVYWYRQLPEEGLKFMVYLQKENIIDESGMPKERFSAEFPKEGPSILRIQQVVRGDSAAYFCASSLLGQAEEKLFFGSGTQLSVL.

This clone has only a few counts. The chain combines TRBV29-1 with TRBJ2-7, with D tentatively TRBD1 (6 bases). In germline, CDR1 is SQVTM, CDR2 ANQGSEA. CDR3 length equals 13 residues. V was clipped by 7 bases and J by 3 bases, with 16 bases between them. In nucleotides, the CDR3 is TGCAGCGACCTCAGGGTGGACAGCTACGAGCAGTACTTC. Its translation: CSDLRVDSYEQYF.

The chain joins TRBV6-4 to TRBJ2-2; the match to TRBD2 covers 10 bases. CDR1 is MRHNA, CDR2 SNTAGT, per germline. V was clipped by 5 bases and J by 6 bases; unmatched bases: 6. This CDR3 has 15 residues. In nucleotides, the CDR3 is TGTGCCAGCAGTCCTCTAGCGGGAGAGGCCGGGGAGCTGTTTTTT. It translates to CASSPLAGEAGELFF.

This chain joins TRBV27 and TRBJ2-2; D perhaps matches TRBD1 (5 bases). The CDR3 runs to 20 residues. Germline CDR1 and CDR2: MNHEY and SMNVEV (reference sequence). With 1 base removed from V and 0 bases from J, the gap between germline ends came to 21 bases. CDR3 in amino acids: CASSLFSPLRVLTNTGELFF. The DNA of the CDR3 is TGTGCCAGCAGTTTATTTTCCCCCCTCAGGGTTCTTACGAACACCGGGGAGCTGTTTTTT.

This clone was found a few times. V gene TRBV7-8 combines with J gene TRBJ2-5; 7 positions match TRBD1. The J call is uncertain, as TRBJ2-7 better fits the DNA end. The CDR3 sequence is 14 residues long. CDR1 is SGHVS, CDR2 FQNEAQ, per germline. The CDR3 nucleotides read TGTGCCAGCAGCTTAGCGACAGGGTTCTACGAGCAGTACTTC. The encoded protein is CASSLATGFYEQYF.

This chain connects TRBV28 to TRBJ1-5; no clear D. Germline CDR1 is MDHEN and CDR2 is SYDVKM. The CDR3 runs 12 residues. V was trimmed by 2 bases and J by 6 bases, leaving 5 bases between them. This CDR3 reads CASSLVSQPQHF. In DNA form, the CDR3 reads TGTGCCAGCAGTTTAGTATCTCAGCCCCAGCATTTT.

This chain connects TRBV5-1 to TRBJ1-4; no reliable D call. The V and J ends lost 0 bases and 4 bases respectively, with 10 bases between them. The CDR3 covers 15 residues. Germline assignment: CDR1 SGHRS and CDR2 YFSETQ. This chain's CDR3 is CASSLGAADNEKLFF. The DNA for the CDR3 is TGCGCCAGCAGCTTGGGGGCAGCCGATAATGAAAAACTGTTTTTT.

V is TRBV28 and J is TRBJ1-3, with 8 bases matching TRBD1. The CDR3 spans 15 residues. With V trimmed by 6 bases and J by 1 base, 5 bases remained unmatched. From germline, CDR1 is MDHEN and CDR2 SYDVKM. Here the CDR3 reads CASSWTGRSGNTIYF. The CDR3 coding sequence is TGTGCCAGCAGCTGGACAGGGAGGTCTGGAAACACCATATATTTT.